A single sample gave rise to the 14 T cell receptor beta chains below, sequenced in a study of human thymus T cells. Thymus pieces cut out during corrective heart surgery were the tissue that was used. The table came from immunoSEQ multiplex PCR; TCRdb's copy has only in-frame clones and leaves some out. The profile shows some 120,000 clones, over 85% of them singletons. Sequenced material: thymus tissue. The source is a boy younger than two with a congenital heart defect but otherwise immunologically healthy.

The rearrangement uses TRBV6-5 and TRBJ1-5, with TRBD1 as a possible D gene (6 bases). Trimming pared 4 bases from V and 0 bases from J, leaving 13 bases between. This CDR3 comprises 16 residues. The germline gives CDR1 MNHEY, CDR2 SVGAGI. CDR3 sequence: CASSSGQPYSNQPQHF. In DNA form, the CDR3 reads TGTGCCAGCAGTTCAGGACAGCCCTATAGCAATCAGCCCCAGCATTTT.

The chain employs TRBV7-2 and TRBJ1-5; D unclear. The length of the CDR3 is 15 residues. CDR1 and CDR2 (germline): SGHTA, FQGNSA. Trimming left V 1 base short and J 2 bases short, with 9 bases between. This CDR3 is CASSLDGQGNQPQHF. The CDR3 DNA follows: TGTGCCAGCAGCTTAGATGGGCAGGGCAATCAGCCCCAGCATTTT.

This chain connects TRBV11-2 to TRBJ2-2, with 9 bases lining up with TRBD2. Germline trimming cut 0 bases from V and 8 bases from J; bases unmatched to any gene: 10. Germline-derived CDR1 and CDR2 are SGHAT and FQNNGV. The CDR3 runs to 17 residues. In nucleotides, the CDR3 is TGTGCCAGCAGCTTAGACGAGTCTAGCGGGGTCGGTGGGGAGCTGTTTTTT. Residues: CASSLDESSGVGGELFF.

This CDR3 is CASSLARTGDYGYTF. CDR3 coding DNA: TGTGCCAGCAGCTTGGCCCGGACAGGGGACTATGGCTACACCTTC. V usage is TRBV5-8 and J usage is TRBJ1-2, with TRBD1 matching over 9 bases. This CDR3 is built from 15 residues. The germline gives CDR1 SGHTS, CDR2 YDEGEE. V lost 0 bases to trimming and J lost 3 bases; unmatched junction nucleotides: 3. The variable domain in full, completed from reference TRBV5-8 and TRBJ1-2, reads EAGVTQSPTHLIKTRGQQATLRCSPISGHTSVYWYQQALGLGLQFLLWYDEGEERNRGNFPPRFSGRQFPNYSSELNVNALELEDSALYLCASSLARTGDYGYTFGSGTRLTVV.

The rearrangement joins TRBV30 to TRBJ1-1; D is ambiguous. The CDR3 runs 15 residues. V gave up 3 bases and J gave up 0 bases, with 14 bases separating them. The germline gives CDR1 GTSNPN, CDR2 SVGIG (reference sequence). The CDR3 loop is CAWSLWGGLNTEAFF. DNA for the CDR3: TGTGCCTGGAGCTTGTGGGGAGGCCTGAACACTGAAGCTTTCTTT.

This clone was detected once. This sequence joins TRBV2 and TRBJ2-7; D is ambiguous. In germline, CDR1 is SNHLY, CDR2 FYNNEI. Trimming stripped 3 bases from V and 3 bases from J, with 6 bases between. This CDR3 contains 12 residues. CDR3 sequence reads: CASSDINYEQYF. CDR3 bases: TGTGCCAGCAGTGATATCAACTACGAGCAGTACTTC.

V gene TRBV11-3 combines with J gene TRBJ1-1; 11 nucleotides match TRBD1. Germline V gives CDR1 SGHNT, CDR2 YENEEA. V gave up 4 bases and J gave up 1 base; unmatched junction bases: 8. There are 17 residues in the CDR3. Here the CDR3 reads CASSSGGQGASNTEAFF. In DNA, the CDR3 is TGTGCCAGCAGCTCCGGAGGACAGGGGGCGTCGAACACTGAAGCTTTCTTT.

J is TRBJ1-4 and V is TRBV28; 7 nucleotides agree with TRBD1. Trimming took 6 bases from V and 4 from J; bases not matched to a gene: 8. The germline gives CDR1 MDHEN, CDR2 SYDVKM. This CDR3 region has 15 residues. CDR3 region: CASRPGTDVNEKLFF. The CDR3 DNA is TGTGCCAGCAGGCCAGGGACAGACGTTAATGAAAAACTGTTTTTT.

This sequence joins TRBV27 and TRBJ1-6; TRBD1 matches at 8 bases. This CDR3 contains 20 residues. V dropped 5 bases and J dropped 12; count of bases not matched to a gene: 27. Germline CDR1 and CDR2: MNHEY and SMNVEV (reference sequence). In DNA, the CDR3 is TGTGCCAGCAGTCCTCGGCCCGGGACAGGTAGGGGCCCGAGGTGGGAACCCCTCCACTTT. Its protein product is CASSPRPGTGRGPRWEPLHF.

This clone has a single count. The chain combines TRBV6-5 with TRBJ2-2; D tentatively reads TRBD1 or TRBD2 (6 bases each). The CDR3 consists of 14 residues. In germline, CDR1 is MNHEY, CDR2 SVGAGI. V lost 2 bases to trimming and J lost 4 bases, with 8 bases between them. Here the CDR3 reads CASSYRGLTGELFF. The CDR3 nucleotides are TGTGCCAGCAGTTACCGGGGGCTCACCGGGGAGCTGTTTTTT.

This rearrangement joins TRBV11-3 to TRBJ1-1, with D hard to call. The CDR3 runs to 17 residues. Germline loops: CDR1 SGHNT, CDR2 YENEEA. V lost 9 bases to trimming and J lost 0 bases, with 23 bases between them. The CDR3 sequence is CASPPPGSRTMNTEAFF. The CDR3 DNA follows: TGTGCCAGTCCCCCCCCGGGGAGTCGGACCATGAACACTGAAGCTTTCTTT.

The rearrangement uses TRBV30 and TRBJ2-2; D may be TRBD2 (5 bases). Germline assignment: CDR1 GTSNPN and CDR2 SVGIG (reference sequence). The CDR3 spans 17 residues. Trimming cost V 2 bases and J 3 bases, with 19 bases left between them. The CDR3 DNA reads as TGTGCCTGGAGTCCCGACGGGGTATCCCGTTACACCGGGGAGCTGTTTTTT. Translated, it gives CAWSPDGVSRYTGELFF.

This chain uses TRBV5-1 with TRBJ2-5; 8 bases align to TRBD2. J gave up 3 bases and V 4 bases, and 11 bases lay outside the gene matches. The CDR3 runs 16 residues. Germline V gene data show CDR1 as SGHRS and CDR2 as YFSETQ. The CDR3 region has the DNA TGCGCCAGCAGCCGGCCGGGACTAGAGGGGGAAGAGACCCAGTACTTC. As protein: CASSRPGLEGEETQYF.

This sequence joins TRBV5-5 and TRBJ1-2, with 7 positions matching TRBD1. Per germline, CDR1 SGHKS and CDR2 YYEKEE (reference sequence). The CDR3 has 14 amino acids. Trimming removed 3 bases from V and 2 bases from J; junction bases left unmatched: 4. The CDR3 DNA is TGTGCCAGCAGCTCGACAGGGATGAACTATGGCTACACCTTC. As protein: CASSSTGMNYGYTF.